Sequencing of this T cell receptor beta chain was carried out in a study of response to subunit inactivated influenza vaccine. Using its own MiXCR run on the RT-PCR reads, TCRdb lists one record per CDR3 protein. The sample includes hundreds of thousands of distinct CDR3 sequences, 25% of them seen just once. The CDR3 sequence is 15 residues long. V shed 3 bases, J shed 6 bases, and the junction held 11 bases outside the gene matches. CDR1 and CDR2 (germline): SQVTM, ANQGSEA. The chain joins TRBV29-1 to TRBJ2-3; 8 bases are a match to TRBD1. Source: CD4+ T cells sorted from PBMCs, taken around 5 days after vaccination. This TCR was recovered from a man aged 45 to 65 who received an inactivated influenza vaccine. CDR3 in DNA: TGCAGCGTTGACGGGACAGGCTCCCGAACGGATACGCAGTATTTT. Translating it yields CSVDGTGSRTDTQYF.